This is a list of T cell receptor beta chains from one sample in a study of OX40 agonist ivuxolimab in advanced cancers. TCRdb's table, derived via immunoSEQ multiplex PCR, lists solely in-frame clones and lacks some. Among roughly 100,000 clones listed, roughly 90% were seen once. Material: CD4+ or CD8+ T cells sorted from blood, obtained in a trial of the OX40 agonist ivuxolimab. The receptors originated from an adult with an advanced solid tumor such as melanoma, head and neck, liver or kidney cancer. Each CDR3 is given with its conserved first and last residue. Each record gives: V gene, J gene, CDR3 protein.

TRBV12-5	TRBJ2-1	CASGRTRGGGYNEQFF
TRBV7-7	TRBJ2-1	CASSLSRGNNEQFF
TRBV6-5	TRBJ1-2	CASSFADRGSGYTF
TRBV19	TRBJ2-7	CASSLDASYEQYF
TRBV27	TRBJ1-1	CASSSTGGLNTEAFF
TRBV27	TRBJ2-2	CASSLSRQGWAGELFF
TRBV25-1	TRBJ2-3	CASSESRSGGYTDTQYF
TRBV7-6	TRBJ2-7	CASTAPGFYEQYF
TRBV9	TRBJ2-3	CASSVGGRGADTQYF
TRBV30	TRBJ2-6	CAWSLEEGSGANVLTF
TRBV5-1	TRBJ1-2	CASSFRQGMYGYTF
TRBV15	TRBJ1-4	CATSREPATNEKLFF